The 20 T cell receptor beta chains below come from one sample, sequenced in a study of T cell repertoires in cytomegalovirus infection. TCRdb analysed the reads with MiXCR anew, one entry per CDR3 protein. The data contain 510,000 or so distinct CDR3 sequences, about 26% of them singletons. What was sequenced was PBMCs. Receptors were obtained from a human donor in good health (CMV status not recorded). Some clones in this sample may be carry-over from other donors' samples.

The chain links TRBV5-1 to TRBJ2-6, with 9 bases that match TRBD2. Germline lookup yields CDR1 SGHRS and CDR2 YFSETQ. This CDR3 contains 20 residues. With 1 base clipped from V and 0 bases from J, the junction kept 11 bases outside the gene matches. CDR3 sequence: CASSLTSLAGSSSGANVLTF. In nucleotides, the CDR3 is TGCGCCAGCAGCTTGACGAGTCTAGCGGGGTCCTCCTCTGGGGCCAACGTCCTGACTTTC.

This rearrangement joins TRBV7-6 to TRBJ2-2, with D possibly being TRBD1 or TRBD2 (6 bases each). With 4 bases removed from V and 6 bases from J, the gap between germline ends came to 18 bases. The CDR3 is 16 residues long. In germline, CDR1 is SGHVS, CDR2 FNYEAQ. The CDR3 region is CASSSRTGAFAGELFF. For the CDR3, the DNA is TGTGCCAGCAGCTCCCGGACGGGGGCTTTCGCCGGGGAGCTGTTTTTT. Supplemented by reference TRBV7-6 and TRBJ2-2, the full variable domain reads GAGVSQSPRYKVTKRGQDVALRCDPISGHVSLYWYRQALGQGPEFLTYFNYEAQQDKSGLPNDRFSAERPEGSISTLTIQRTEQRDSAMYRCASSSRTGAFAGELFFGEGSRLTVL.

In its sample, this clonotype was seen a few times. This sequence joins TRBV7-2 and TRBJ2-2, with no clear D. This CDR3 region has 11 residues. The germline V and J ends were trimmed by 3 bases and 6 bases, with 2 bases remaining between them. In germline, CDR1 is SGHTA, CDR2 FQGNSA. CDR3 DNA sequence: TGTGCCAGCAGCTTCCCCGGGGAGCTGTTTTTT. The encoded protein is CASSFPGELFF.

This clonotype was found a few times. CDR3 sequence (DNA): TGTGCCAGTAGTACCGGGACTAGCGGGAGGTACGAGCAGTACTTC. Residues: CASSTGTSGRYEQYF. The chain combines TRBV19 with TRBJ2-7; the match to TRBD2 covers 15 bases. CDR1 and CDR2 from the germline V gene are LNHDA and SQIVND (reference sequence). The trim removed 4 bases at V and 4 bases at J, leaving 2 bases unmatched. CDR3 length equals 15 residues. The variable domain in full, completed from reference TRBV19 and TRBJ2-7, reads DGGITQSPKYLFRKEGQNVTLSCEQNLNHDAMYWYRQDPGQGLRLIYYSQIVNDFQKGDIAEGYSVSREKKESFPLTVTSAQKNPTAFYLCASSTGTSGRYEQYFGPGTRLTVT.

This clonotype was seen just once. The rearrangement uses TRBV19 and TRBJ2-3, with 10 bases that match TRBD2. The trim removed 8 bases at V and 3 bases at J, leaving 8 bases unmatched. The length of the CDR3 is 15 residues. CDR1 and CDR2 (germline): LNHDA, SQIVND (reference sequence). Here the CDR3 reads CASGLASGRTDTQYF. In DNA, the CDR3 is TGTGCCAGTGGCCTAGCTAGCGGGAGAACAGATACGCAGTATTTT.

The chain employs TRBV7-4 and TRBJ2-7; 8 bases match TRBD1. CDR1 is SGHVT and CDR2 is SQSDAQ in the germline V gene. There are 14 residues in the CDR3. The J segment lost 3 bases and the V segment lost 8 bases, leaving 9 bases of the junction unmatched. The CDR3 reads CASGNGDRYYEQYF. CDR3 coding DNA: TGTGCCAGCGGTAATGGGGACAGGTACTACGAGCAGTACTTC. The variable domain in full, completed from reference TRBV7-4 and TRBJ2-7, reads GAGVSQSPRYKVAKRGRDVALRCDSISGHVTLYWYRQTLGQGSEVLTYSQSDAQRDKSGRPSGRFSAERPERSVSTLKIQRTEQGDSAVYLCASGNGDRYYEQYFGPGTRLTVT.

The chain recombines TRBV19 with TRBJ2-1; TRBD1 matches at 8 bases. The CDR3 has 14 amino acids. CDR1 is LNHDA, CDR2 SQIVND, per germline (reference sequence). V lost 3 bases, J lost 9 bases, and 7 bases stayed unmatched. CDR3 residues: CASSIQGAQREQFF. CDR3 bases: TGTGCCAGTAGTATTCAGGGGGCACAACGTGAGCAGTTCTTC.

This chain links TRBV27 with TRBJ1-1, with D possibly matching TRBD1 (5 bases). The length of the CDR3 is 16 residues. CDR1 is MNHEY and CDR2 is SMNVEV in the germline V gene (reference sequence). Trimming left V 3 bases short and J 0 bases short, with 14 bases between. The CDR3 here is CASSLGRSLMNTEAFF. The CDR3, as DNA: TGTGCCAGCAGTTTGGGACGGTCTCTGATGAACACTGAAGCTTTCTTT.

There are many counts of this clonotype. This chain links TRBV7-9 with TRBJ1-5, with 8 bases fitting TRBD1. V was clipped by 3 bases and J by 5 bases; unmatched bases: 9. Germline V gene data show CDR1 as SEHNR and CDR2 as FQNEAQ (reference sequence). The CDR3 loop spans 16 amino acids. CDR3 sequence (DNA): TGTGCCAGCAGCTTTTCCGGGACAGGCTCCGATCAGCCCCAGCATTTT. This gives the protein CASSFSGTGSDQPQHF. Combining the CDR3 with reference TRBV7-9 and TRBJ1-5 gives the whole variable domain DTGVSQNPRHKITKRGQNVTFRCDPISEHNRLYWYRQTLGQGPEFLTYFQNEAQLEKSRLLSDRFSAERPKGSFSTLEIQRTEQGDSAMYLCASSFSGTGSDQPQHFGDGTRLSIL.

This clonotype was observed a handful of times. The chain combines TRBV11-2 with TRBJ1-6; 10 positions agree with TRBD1. V lost 5 bases to trimming and J lost 0 bases; unmatched junction nucleotides: 4. Germline values: CDR1 SGHAT, CDR2 FQNNGV. This CDR3 has 17 residues. The CDR3 region has the DNA TGTGCCAGCAGCGCGCGGACAGGGGGCTCCTATAATTCACCCCTCCACTTT. Translating gives CASSARTGGSYNSPLHF.

The V call is TRBV12-3 or TRBV12-4, the J call TRBJ2-2; 14 nucleotides align to TRBD2. With 7 bases clipped from V and 6 bases from J, the junction kept 16 bases outside the gene matches. This CDR3 region has 19 residues. The CDR3 reads CASMHALSGLAGAAGELFF. In nucleotides, the CDR3 is TGTGCCAGCATGCATGCTTTATCGGGACTAGCGGGAGCAGCCGGGGAGCTGTTTTTT.

CDR3 sequence reads: CSARLTKHSYNEQFF. CDR3 nucleotides: TGCAGTGCTAGGTTGACAAAGCACTCCTACAATGAGCAGTTCTTC. This rearrangement joins TRBV20-1 to TRBJ2-1, with D hard to call. CDR1 and CDR2 from the germline V gene are DFQATT and SNEGSKA (reference sequence). Trimming stripped 3 bases from V and 0 bases from J, with 12 bases between. There are 15 residues in the CDR3.

This rearrangement joins TRBV2 to TRBJ2-1; 8 positions match TRBD1. The germline V gene encodes CDR1 SNHLY and CDR2 FYNNEI. The J segment lost 10 bases and the V segment lost 8 bases, leaving 13 bases of the junction unmatched. CDR3 length equals 14 residues. CDR3 region: CASFNEQGAREQFF. Here the CDR3 DNA reads TGTGCCAGCTTCAACGAGCAGGGGGCGAGGGAGCAGTTCTTC.

The gene calls are TRBV7-2 and TRBJ2-1; D may be TRBD2 (6 bases). The CDR3 contains 15 residues. V dropped 1 base and J dropped 8 bases, with 15 bases sitting between them. CDR1 and CDR2 (germline): SGHTA, FQGNSA. CDR3 in amino acids: CASSLGRGVTDEQFF. The CDR3 nucleotides are TGTGCCAGCAGCTTAGGGAGGGGCGTTACTGATGAGCAGTTCTTC.

V gene TRBV19 combines with J gene TRBJ2-2; TRBD2 matches at 11 bases. Germline assignment: CDR1 LNHDA and CDR2 SQIVND (reference sequence). V lost 7 bases, J lost 0 bases, and 7 bases stayed unmatched. There are 17 residues in the CDR3. CDR3 amino acids: CASIRRTSGPNTGELFF. The CDR3 nucleotides are TGTGCCAGTATCAGAAGGACTAGCGGGCCGAACACCGGGGAGCTGTTTTTT.

The CDR3 region is CASSPWGGPVVELFF. For the CDR3, the DNA is TGCGCCAGCAGTCCCTGGGGAGGGCCGGTGGTGGAGCTGTTTTTT. The chain has TRBV10-2 and TRBJ2-2; 7 nucleotides align to TRBD2. This CDR3 comprises 15 residues. V lost 5 bases to trimming and J lost 10 bases; unmatched junction nucleotides: 13. Germline CDR1 and CDR2: WSHSY and SAAADI.

This clonotype has a handful of counts. J is TRBJ2-5 and V is TRBV24-1, with 7 bases matching TRBD2. CDR3 length: 13 amino acids. Losses at the gene ends were 9 bases for V and 1 base for J; bases not matched to a gene: 4. Looked up from germline, CDR1 is KGHDR and CDR2 is SFDVKD. CDR3 loop: CATAPGGQETQYF. The CDR3 region has the DNA TGTGCCACCGCCCCGGGGGGCCAAGAGACCCAGTACTTC.

CDR3 coding DNA: TGTGCCAGCAGCTTAATCGGGAGAAACACCGGGGAGCTGTTTTTT. Its translation: CASSLIGRNTGELFF. This sequence joins TRBV7-2 and TRBJ2-2; weak D call: TRBD2 (6 bases). Trimming left V 2 bases short and J 2 bases short, with 9 bases between. Germline V lookup: CDR1 SGHTA, CDR2 FQGNSA. The CDR3 spans 15 residues.

This clonotype came up a few times. The V gene is TRBV20-1, the J gene TRBJ1-1; D remains unclear. The ends were cut back, 0 bases at V and 0 bases at J, with 11 bases in the middle. This CDR3 is 15 amino acids long. In germline, CDR1 is DFQATT, CDR2 SNEGSKA (reference sequence). DNA of the CDR3: TGCAGTGCTAGAGATCGAACATCTATGAACACTGAAGCTTTCTTT. It is translated as CSARDRTSMNTEAFF.

The chain has TRBV11-3 and TRBJ2-1, with a weak D call TRBD1 (5 bases). V was clipped by 2 bases and J by 2 bases, with 13 bases between them. This CDR3 is built from 16 residues. Germline-derived CDR1 and CDR2 are SGHNT and YENEEA. CDR3 in DNA: TGTGCCAGCAGCTTACTCGCAGGGCGGACCTACAATGAGCAGTTCTTC. Translated: CASSLLAGRTYNEQFF.